The source of this TCR beta chain is a study of cytotoxic CD8 clonotypes in ibrutinib-treated CLL. Study results and caveats: T-cell clonality at baseline went above that of age-matched healthy donors and rose and fell with circulating CD8+ T-cell counts.

Target depth was 1 in 200,000 to 1 in 1 million T cells, about 10x per clonotype. Clones were read by immunoSEQ multiplex PCR, and TCRdb kept only the in-frame ones, dropping some. The table shows over 65,000 clones, with around 79% occurring only once. Germline lookup yields CDR1 SGHTA and CDR2 FQGTGA. J was trimmed by 3 bases and V by 5 bases; bases with no gene match: 8. CDR3 length: 15 amino acids. With respect to this clone: What it binds is not known.

The receptor's source is a human donor with chronic lymphocytic leukemia. The sample was PBMCs, taken after 12 months of ibrutinib treatment. V gene TRBV7-3 combines with J gene TRBJ2-5; 8 positions match TRBD1. In DNA, the CDR3 is TGTGCCAGCAGCCAGGGGGCAGGGGGAAAAGAGACCCAGTACTTC. Translating gives CASSQGAGGKETQYF.